Listed below are T cell receptor beta chains from one sample, sequenced in a study of OX40 agonist ivuxolimab in advanced cancers. Sequenced by immunoSEQ multiplex PCR; TCRdb stores in-frame clones only, minus some. The sample yields fewer than 45,000 clones, approximately 84% seen once. Specimen: CD4+ or CD8+ T cells sorted from blood, collected in a trial of the OX40 agonist ivuxolimab. The source of these receptors is an adult with an advanced solid tumor such as melanoma, head and neck, liver or kidney cancer. CDR3s include the opening cysteine and the closing phenylalanine or tryptophan. D genes are given only for firm matches. Only some rows state a clone size, as once, few, many or a class for expanded clones.

DNA	CDR3	V	D	size	J
TGCGCCAGCAGCTCACAGGGAAACACTGAAGCTTTCTTT	CASSSQGNTEAFF	TRBV5-1	-	-	TRBJ1-1
TGCGCCAGCAGTGAGTGGGCGGGAGTTAATTCACCCCTCCACTTT	CASSEWAGVNSPLHF	TRBV10-2	-	few	TRBJ1-6
TGTGCCACCGAAGCAGGGGATGGCAATCAGCCCCAGCATTTT	CATEAGDGNQPQHF	TRBV19	-	-	TRBJ1-5
TGTGCCAGCAGTCCACGGGGGATCGGGGAGCTGTTTTTT	CASSPRGIGELFF	TRBV25-1	-	-	TRBJ2-2
TGTGCCAGCAGCTGGACTGGATCCTACAATGAGCAGTTCTTC	CASSWTGSYNEQFF	TRBV6-5	-	-	TRBJ2-1
TGTGCCAGCAGTTTGGAGGGAGGGACCTACGAGCAGTACTTC	CASSLEGGTYEQYF	TRBV27	TRBD2	-	TRBJ2-7
TGTGCCAGTACCGCCGACATACGTCAGCCCCAGCATTTT	CASTADIRQPQHF	TRBV19	-	medium-sized	TRBJ1-5
TGTGCCACCAGCAGAGATCGAACAGCAACCTATGGCTACACCTTC	CATSRDRTATYGYTF	TRBV15	-	-	TRBJ1-2
TGTGCCAGTAGTTCGGGCAGCTCCTACGAGCAGTACTTC	CASSSGSSYEQYF	TRBV19	-	-	TRBJ2-7
TGTGCCAGCAGCTCGGGACAGGGCTACGAGCAGTACTTC	CASSSGQGYEQYF	TRBV5-4	TRBD1	-	TRBJ2-7
TGTGCCAGTAGTCAGATAACTAATTCACCCCTCCACTTT	CASSQITNSPLHF	TRBV19	-	few	TRBJ1-6
TGTGCCAGCAGTCCCCCGACAGGGCCGGGACTAGGGCAGAGGGAGCAGTTCTTC	CASSPPTGPGLGQREQFF	TRBV27	-	-	TRBJ2-1
TGTGCCAGCAGCCGAGGACTAGCGGGAGATCAGTACTTC	CASSRGLAGDQYF	TRBV14	TRBD2	-	TRBJ2-7
TGTGCCAGCAGTTACGGAAGAGGCCACTATGGCTACACCTTC	CASSYGRGHYGYTF	TRBV6-6	-	-	TRBJ1-2
TGTGCCACCAGCAGATCTTATCCGGGCCGCGACTACGAGCAGTACTTC	CATSRSYPGRDYEQYF	TRBV15	-	-	TRBJ2-7
TGCAGCGTTGTAGGTAGCACAGATACGCAGTATTTT	CSVVGSTDTQYF	TRBV29-1	-	once	TRBJ2-3
TGTGCCAGTAGTATCAGTGGGAGATTCACAGATACGCAGTATTTT	CASSISGRFTDTQYF	TRBV19	-	-	TRBJ2-3
TGTGCCAGCAGCCAAAGGGAGCGGGGGCGATTGAGCACAGATACGCAGTATTTT	CASSQRERGRLSTDTQYF	TRBV14	TRBD2	-	TRBJ2-3
TGTGCCAGCAGCCATTCGGACAGGGAAGCTTTCTTT	CASSHSDREAFF	TRBV4-2	TRBD1	few	TRBJ1-1
TGTGCCAGCAGTCCTACAACCTATGGCTACACCTTC	CASSPTTYGYTF	TRBV14	-	-	TRBJ1-2
TGTGCCAGCAGCTTCACAGGGGTGGTTTACGAGCAGTACTTC	CASSFTGVVYEQYF	TRBV7-9	TRBD1	medium-sized	TRBJ2-7
TGTGCCAGCAGCTTTAATGAAGAGAACATTCAGTACTTC	CASSFNEENIQYF	TRBV7-6	-	-	TRBJ2-4
TGTGCCACCAGCAGAGTCGTCGACTCCTACGAGCAGTACTTC	CATSRVVDSYEQYF	TRBV15	-	few	TRBJ2-7
TGTGCCAGCAGTGAATATACACTAGCGGGAGTCGAGCAGTACTTC	CASSEYTLAGVEQYF	TRBV2	TRBD2	-	TRBJ2-7
TGTGCCTGGAGTGTGCAGGGTAACACTGAAGCTTTCTTT	CAWSVQGNTEAFF	TRBV30	-	-	TRBJ1-1
TGTGCCAGCAGCCGACGTGTACCTCGGGTTGAAGCTTTCTTT	CASSRRVPRVEAFF	TRBV13	-	-	TRBJ1-1
TGCAGCGTTGTCCACGGAGAGACCTATGGCTACACCTTC	CSVVHGETYGYTF	TRBV29-1	-	-	TRBJ1-2
TGTGCCAGCAGTTACGAGGGAGAGATGCCCCAGTACTTC	CASSYEGEMPQYF	TRBV28	-	-	TRBJ2-5
TGCAGCGTTGGGGGGCCTAGCGGGAGCGCCTACAATGAGCAGTTCTTC	CSVGGPSGSAYNEQFF	TRBV29-1	TRBD2	once	TRBJ2-1
TGTGCCAGCAGTTACCTGGGACAGGGGGCCTACGAGCAGTACTTC	CASSYLGQGAYEQYF	TRBV6-5	TRBD1	-	TRBJ2-7
TGCAGCGTTCAGAGGGACACCGACTCTGGGGCCAACGTCCTGACTTTC	CSVQRDTDSGANVLTF	TRBV29-1	-	few	TRBJ2-6
TGTGCCAGCAGTGACCCTACTAGCGGGAGTTCTGGAAGGTTCTTC	CASSDPTSGSSGRFF	TRBV25-1	TRBD2	-	TRBJ2-1
TGTGCCACCAGCAGAGAAAGGGGGGGATGGAATGCGCCACGAGAGACCCAGTACTTC	CATSRERGGWNAPRETQYF	TRBV15	-	-	TRBJ2-5
TGTGCCAGTAGCTCAGGGGCAAACACTGAAGCTTTCTTT	CASSSGANTEAFF	TRBV19	-	-	TRBJ1-1
TGCGCCAGCAGTCCGGCTAGCGGGAGGGTGGTCGGGGAGCTGTTTTTT	CASSPASGRVVGELFF	TRBV10-2	TRBD2	once	TRBJ2-2
TGTGCCAGCAGTTTCGGGACAGGGGTTAATTCACCCCTCCACTTT	CASSFGTGVNSPLHF	TRBV5-6	TRBD1	-	TRBJ1-6
TGTGCCAGCAGCTTAGGGATCTCACCCTACGAGCAGTACTTC	CASSLGISPYEQYF	TRBV7-6	-	once	TRBJ2-7
TGTGCCAGCAGCTTGGTAAGATTAGCCGGGAACACTGAAGCTTTCTTT	CASSLVRLAGNTEAFF	TRBV5-6	-	medium-sized	TRBJ1-1
TGCGCCAGCAGCTTGGCCCTCGACAGGCTTAGCTCCTACGAGCAGTACTTC	CASSLALDRLSSYEQYF	TRBV5-1	-	-	TRBJ2-7
TGTGCCAGCAGCCCCCCGGGGACTGGCAATCAGCCCCAGCATTTT	CASSPPGTGNQPQHF	TRBV7-9	-	-	TRBJ1-5